A single sample gave rise to the 17 T cell receptor beta chains below, sequenced in a study of T-cell memory formation after mild COVID-19. TCRdb reprocessed the 5' RACE reads with MiXCR, giving one entry per CDR3 protein. The table records roughly 600,000 distinct CDR3 sequences, approximately 19% of them present only once. The sequenced sample consisted of PBMCs or a T cell subset sorted from them (not recorded which). The receptors come from an adult woman who had mild COVID-19 (a few samples of this study predate the infection). Cell type and time point are not known.

This clonotype came up a few times. The CDR3 DNA follows: TGTGCCAGCAGCTTAAGTGAGACAGGAGACCAGCCCCAGCATTTT. This sequence encodes CASSLSETGDQPQHF. The V call is TRBV7-9, the J call TRBJ1-5, with a tentative D call TRBD1 (6 bases). Germline V gives CDR1 SEHNR, CDR2 FQNEAQ (reference sequence). The ends were cut back, 2 bases at V and 7 bases at J, with 15 bases in the middle. This CDR3 has 15 residues. Using reference TRBV7-9 and TRBJ1-5 for the parts outside the CDR3, the full variable domain is DTGVSQNPRHKITKRGQNVTFRCDPISEHNRLYWYRQTLGQGPEFLTYFQNEAQLEKSRLLSDRFSAERPKGSFSTLEIQRTEQGDSAMYLCASSLSETGDQPQHFGDGTRLSIL.

This clonotype has only a few counts. The V and J genes are TRBV5-4 and TRBJ2-1; 11 positions match TRBD2. The V segment lost 0 bases and the J segment 8 bases; nucleotides outside the gene matches: 4. This CDR3 region has 15 residues. The germline V gene encodes CDR1 SGHNT and CDR2 YYREEE (reference sequence). The chain's CDR3 is CASSLATSGSYEQFF. CDR3 bases: TGTGCCAGCAGCTTGGCTACTAGCGGGAGTTATGAGCAGTTCTTC.

The chain is built from TRBV7-6 and TRBJ2-5; D gene unclear. Germline CDR1 reads SGHVS; CDR2 reads FNYEAQ. The CDR3 spans 16 residues. V lost 3 bases to trimming and J lost 0 bases, with 14 bases between them. As DNA, the CDR3 is TGTGCCAGCAGCTTGGGTGAGCGAAGGTACCAAGAGACCCAGTACTTC. Amino acids: CASSLGERRYQETQYF.

This clonotype has a handful of counts. V is TRBV9 and J is TRBJ2-2; perhaps D is TRBD1 or TRBD2 (5 bases each). The CDR3 sequence is 14 residues long. Trimming took off 3 bases at V and 2 bases at J, with 8 bases between the two ends. Germline V gene data show CDR1 as SGDLS and CDR2 as YYNGEE. CDR3 DNA sequence: TGTGCCAGCAGCGCGGGACCCAACACCGGGGAGCTGTTTTTT. This gives the protein CASSAGPNTGELFF.

This chain links TRBV11-2 with TRBJ2-1; D may be TRBD2 (6 bases). The ends were cut back, 6 bases at V and 6 bases at J, with 18 bases in the middle. Germline CDR1 is SGHAT and CDR2 is FQNNGV. The CDR3 extends over 15 amino acids. For the CDR3, the DNA is TGTGCCAGCAGGGGGGGATTCCGACTGATCAATGAGCAGTTCTTC. As protein: CASRGGFRLINEQFF.

This clonotype was observed many times. The J gene is TRBJ2-3, the V gene TRBV7-8; D not resolved. Per germline, CDR1 SGHVS and CDR2 FQNEAQ. CDR3 size: 13 residues. V was cut by 3 bases and J by 3 bases, with 7 bases left in between. The CDR3 bases are TGTGCCAGCAGCTTCTATTCTACAGATACGCAGTATTTT. This sequence encodes CASSFYSTDTQYF.

In this sample, this clonotype turned up many times. The chain links TRBV29-1 to TRBJ2-3; D unclear. The germline V and J ends were trimmed by 8 bases and 3 bases, with 18 bases remaining between them. This CDR3 contains 14 residues. Germline CDR1 SQVTM, CDR2 ANQGSEA. CDR3 sequence (DNA): TGCAGCTTTACCTCTGGGATTCGGACAGATACGCAGTATTTT. Protein: CSFTSGIRTDTQYF.

There are many counts of this clonotype. The chain has TRBV28 and TRBJ2-1; TRBD2 matches at 9 bases. Germline lookup yields CDR1 MDHEN and CDR2 SYDVKM. The CDR3 is 15 residues long. Unmatched junction bases numbered 7, after V lost 2 bases and J lost 8 bases. CDR3 region: CASSLNSGRPDEQFF. CDR3 DNA sequence: TGTGCCAGCAGTTTAAATAGCGGGAGACCCGATGAGCAGTTCTTC.

V and J are TRBV12-3 or TRBV12-4 and TRBJ1-2; D is ambiguous. The CDR3 has 12 residues. Trimming took off 3 bases at V and 4 bases at J, with 6 bases between the two ends. CDR3 in amino acids: CASSFRTYGYTF. Written as DNA, the CDR3 is TGTGCCAGCAGTTTCCGGACCTATGGCTACACCTTC.

This clonotype was seen a handful of times. The genes are TRBV12-3 or TRBV12-4 and TRBJ2-7; 8 bases agree with TRBD2. CDR3 length: 16 residues. Trimming at V came to 5 bases and at J to 3 bases, leaving 12 bases not matched to a gene. The CDR3 loop reads CASSTRSGSTDYEQYF. The CDR3 DNA follows: TGTGCCAGCAGTACACGAAGCGGGAGCACCGACTACGAGCAGTACTTC.

This clonotype was seen only a few times. V is TRBV6-5 and J is TRBJ2-5; TRBD2 agrees at 11 bases. The ends lost 6 bases at V and 4 bases at J; junction bases unmatched: 10. Germline CDR1 is MNHEY and CDR2 is SVGAGI. This CDR3 contains 16 residues. The CDR3 DNA sequence: TGTGCCAGCAGCTCCCTTAGCGGGGGGGCATCAGAGACCCAGTACTTC. Translating gives CASSSLSGGASETQYF.

This clonotype turned up a few times. The chain couples TRBV12-3 or TRBV12-4 to TRBJ1-2; TRBD1 agrees at 8 bases. The CDR3 runs to 15 residues. The trim removed 5 bases at V and 8 bases at J, leaving 13 bases unmatched. The chain's CDR3 is CASSPRTDREVGYTF. CDR3 coding DNA: TGTGCCAGCAGTCCACGCACGGACAGGGAAGTAGGCTACACCTTC.

J is TRBJ2-5 and V is TRBV3-1; D is possibly TRBD1 (6 bases). Trimming left V 2 bases short and J 5 bases short, with 18 bases between. The germline CDR1 and CDR2 sequences are LGHDT and YNNKEL (reference sequence). This CDR3 spans 16 amino acids. CDR3 residues: CASSQPPGHGLETQYF. CDR3 in DNA: TGTGCCAGCAGCCAACCTCCGGGACATGGATTGGAGACCCAGTACTTC.

This chain links TRBV7-9 with TRBJ2-1; D not certain. The ends were cut back, 1 base at V and 8 bases at J, with 18 bases in the middle. This CDR3 has 16 residues. Looked up from germline, CDR1 is SEHNR and CDR2 is FQNEAQ (reference sequence). CDR3 loop: CASSLGVAPRIDEQFF. The CDR3 DNA reads TGTGCCAGCAGCTTAGGTGTAGCACCCCGGATTGATGAGCAGTTCTTC.

This clonotype was picked up a small number of times. The chain links TRBV29-1 to TRBJ1-2; 8 bases are a match to TRBD1. With V trimmed by 2 bases and J by 6 bases, 2 bases remained unmatched. The CDR3 has 12 amino acids. Per germline, CDR1 SQVTM and CDR2 ANQGSEA. CDR3 in DNA: TGCAGCGTTGAACCAGGGGGCCATGGCTACACCTTC. Translated: CSVEPGGHGYTF.

The chain joins TRBV7-8 to TRBJ1-2, with D perhaps TRBD1 (5 bases). Germline loops: CDR1 SGHVS, CDR2 FQNEAQ. The CDR3 has 16 amino acids. Trimming shortened V by 3 bases and J by 4 bases, and 18 bases separated the two germline ends. DNA for the CDR3: TGTGCCAGCAGCTTGCTACCTGGACACGGTACCTATGGCTACACCTTC. Translating it yields CASSLLPGHGTYGYTF.

This clonotype was detected many times. This sequence joins TRBV12-3 or TRBV12-4 and TRBJ2-7, with D uncertain. Trimming pared 6 bases from V and 9 bases from J, leaving 18 bases between. This CDR3 has 13 residues. CDR3 sequence reads: CASSSTPGVGQYF. The CDR3 DNA sequence: TGTGCCAGCAGCTCAACCCCCGGAGTCGGGCAGTACTTC.